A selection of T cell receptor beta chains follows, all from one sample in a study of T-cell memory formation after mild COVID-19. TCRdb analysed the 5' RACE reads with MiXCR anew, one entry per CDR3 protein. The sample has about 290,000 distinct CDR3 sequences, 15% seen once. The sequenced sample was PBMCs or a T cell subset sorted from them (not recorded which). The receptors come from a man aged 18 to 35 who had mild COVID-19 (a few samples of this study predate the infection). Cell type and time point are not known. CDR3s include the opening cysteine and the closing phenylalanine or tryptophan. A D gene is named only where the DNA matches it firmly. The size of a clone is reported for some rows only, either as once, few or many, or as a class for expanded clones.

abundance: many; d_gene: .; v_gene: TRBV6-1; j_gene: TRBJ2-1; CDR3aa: CASSAFSGGGEQFF; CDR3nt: TGTGCCAGCAGCGCCTTTTCTGGGGGAGGTGAGCAGTTCTTC
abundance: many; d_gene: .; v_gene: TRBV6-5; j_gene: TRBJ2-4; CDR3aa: CASSYSAALAKNIQYF; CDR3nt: TGTGCCAGCAGTTACTCGGCCGCCCTAGCCAAAAACATTCAGTACTTC
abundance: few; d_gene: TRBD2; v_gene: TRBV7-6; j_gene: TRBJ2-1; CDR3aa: CASSLAQRGFNEQFF; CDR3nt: TGTGCCAGCAGCTTAGCGCAGCGGGGTTTCAATGAGCAGTTCTTC
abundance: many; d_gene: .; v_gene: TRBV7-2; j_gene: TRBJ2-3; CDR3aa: CASSLPSTDTQYF; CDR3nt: TGTGCCAGCAGCTTGCCTAGCACAGATACGCAGTATTTT
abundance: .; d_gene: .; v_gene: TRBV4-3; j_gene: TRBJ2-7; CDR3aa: CASSQGIGDAYEQYF; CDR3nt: TGCGCCAGCAGCCAAGGAATAGGGGATGCGTACGAGCAGTACTTC
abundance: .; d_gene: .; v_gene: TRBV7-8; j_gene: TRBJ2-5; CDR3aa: CASSLEAGTVQETQYF; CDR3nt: TGTGCCAGCAGCTTAGAGGCGGGAACCGTCCAAGAGACCCAGTACTTC
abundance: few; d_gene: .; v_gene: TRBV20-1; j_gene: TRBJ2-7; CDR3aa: CSARVQGHEQYF; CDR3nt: TGCAGTGCTAGAGTTCAGGGTCACGAGCAGTACTTC
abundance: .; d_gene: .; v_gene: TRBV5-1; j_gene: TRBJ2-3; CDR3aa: CASSLEGYPTDTQYF; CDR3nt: TGCGCCAGCAGCCTCGAAGGCTACCCCACAGATACGCAGTATTTT
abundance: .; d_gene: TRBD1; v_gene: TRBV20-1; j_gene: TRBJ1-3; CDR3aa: CSALDRNSGNTIYF; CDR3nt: TGCAGTGCTTTGGACAGGAACTCTGGAAACACCATATATTTT
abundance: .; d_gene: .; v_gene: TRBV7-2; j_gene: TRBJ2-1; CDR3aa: CASSLVQVSYNEQFF; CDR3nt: TGTGCCAGCAGCTTAGTACAGGTTTCCTATAATGAGCAGTTCTTC
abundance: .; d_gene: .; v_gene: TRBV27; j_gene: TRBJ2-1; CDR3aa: CASSFSGVEQFF; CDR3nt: TGTGCCAGCAGTTTTTCGGGGGTTGAGCAGTTCTTC
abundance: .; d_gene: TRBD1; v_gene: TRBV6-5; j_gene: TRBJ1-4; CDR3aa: CASKTGGSEKLFF; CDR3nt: TGTGCCAGCAAGACAGGGGGCAGTGAAAAACTGTTTTTT
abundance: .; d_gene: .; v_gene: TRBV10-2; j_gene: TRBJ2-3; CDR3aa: CASSEIDLGGDTQYF; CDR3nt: TGCGCCAGCTCCGAAATCGATCTGGGGGGAGATACGCAGTATTTT
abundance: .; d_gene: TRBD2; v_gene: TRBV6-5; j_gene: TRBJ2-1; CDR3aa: CASAGGRGSYNEQFF; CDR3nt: TGTGCCAGCGCGGGGGGGAGGGGCTCCTACAATGAGCAGTTCTTC
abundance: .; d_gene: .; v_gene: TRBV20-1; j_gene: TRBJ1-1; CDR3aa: CSASKNWAGNTEAFF; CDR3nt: TGCAGTGCTAGTAAGAACTGGGCAGGGAACACTGAAGCTTTCTTT
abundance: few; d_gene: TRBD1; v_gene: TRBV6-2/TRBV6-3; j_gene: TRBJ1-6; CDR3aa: CASSPTTGANSPLHF; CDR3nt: TGTGCCAGCAGTCCCACGACAGGGGCAAATTCACCCCTCCACTTT
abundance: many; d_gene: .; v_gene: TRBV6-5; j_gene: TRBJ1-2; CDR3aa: CASSYSRGYFYTF; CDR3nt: TGTGCCAGCAGTTACTCGAGGGGGTACTTCTACACCTTC
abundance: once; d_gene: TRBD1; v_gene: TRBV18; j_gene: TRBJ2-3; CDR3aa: CASSPLTGATDTQYF; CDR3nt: TGTGCCAGCTCACCCTTGACAGGGGCGACAGATACGCAGTATTTT
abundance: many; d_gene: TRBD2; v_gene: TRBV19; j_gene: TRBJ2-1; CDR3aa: CASSGLAGSYNEQFF; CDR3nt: TGTGCCAGTAGTGGGCTAGCGGGCTCCTACAATGAGCAGTTCTTC
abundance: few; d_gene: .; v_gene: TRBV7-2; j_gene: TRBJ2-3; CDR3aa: CASSLVLGLSTDTQYF; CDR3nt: TGTGCCAGCAGCTTAGTCTTAGGCCTCAGCACAGATACGCAGTATTTT
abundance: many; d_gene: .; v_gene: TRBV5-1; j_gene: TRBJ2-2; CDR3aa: CASSLWGRTGELFF; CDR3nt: TGCGCCAGCAGCTTGTGGGGCCGGACCGGGGAGCTGTTTTTT
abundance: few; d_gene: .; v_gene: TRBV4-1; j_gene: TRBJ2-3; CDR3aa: CASSKPGLVLMDTQYF; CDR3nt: TGCGCCAGCAGCAAACCGGGACTCGTACTTATGGATACGCAGTATTTT
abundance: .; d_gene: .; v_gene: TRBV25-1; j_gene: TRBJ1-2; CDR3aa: CASSVSSYGYTF; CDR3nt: TGTGCCAGCAGTGTCTCCAGCTATGGCTACACCTTC
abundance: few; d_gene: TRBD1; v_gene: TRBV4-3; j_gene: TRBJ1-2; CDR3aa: CASSRSQGAVGYTF; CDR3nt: TGCGCCAGCAGCCGTTCACAGGGGGCTGTTGGCTACACCTTC
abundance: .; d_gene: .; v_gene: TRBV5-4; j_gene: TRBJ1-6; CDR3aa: CASTDRSQGDSPLHF; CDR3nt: TGTGCCAGCACCGACAGGTCTCAAGGGGATTCACCCCTCCACTTT
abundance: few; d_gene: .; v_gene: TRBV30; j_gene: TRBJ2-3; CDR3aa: CAWSVWSTQYF; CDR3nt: TGTGCCTGGAGTGTATGGAGTACGCAGTATTTT
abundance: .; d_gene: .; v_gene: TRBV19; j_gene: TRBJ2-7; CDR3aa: CASSAAGNYEQYF; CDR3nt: TGTGCCAGTTCTGCGGCAGGGAACTACGAGCAGTACTTC
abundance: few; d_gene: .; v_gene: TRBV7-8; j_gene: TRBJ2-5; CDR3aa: CASSLVGWGETQYF; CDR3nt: TGTGCCAGCAGCTTAGTCGGGTGGGGGGAGACCCAGTACTTC
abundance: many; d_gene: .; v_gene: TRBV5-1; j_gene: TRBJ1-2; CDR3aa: CASSLGPNYGYTF; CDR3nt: TGCGCCAGCAGCTTGGGACCTAACTATGGCTACACCTTC
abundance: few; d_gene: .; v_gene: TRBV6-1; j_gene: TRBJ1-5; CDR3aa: CASSQGDQHF; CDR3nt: TGTGCCAGCAGCCAGGGTGACCAGCATTTT
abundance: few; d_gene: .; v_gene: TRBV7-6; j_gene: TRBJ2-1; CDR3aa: CASSTELRADEQFF; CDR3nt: TGTGCCAGCAGCACCGAACTCCGGGCGGATGAGCAGTTCTTC
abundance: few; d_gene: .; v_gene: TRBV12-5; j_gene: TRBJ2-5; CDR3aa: CASGPLSGETQYF; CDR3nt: TGTGCTAGTGGTCCCCTCTCGGGAGAGACCCAGTACTTC